This is a list of T cell receptor beta chains from one sample in a study of blood T cell repertoires in COVID-19. The table came from immunoSEQ multiplex PCR; TCRdb's copy has only in-frame clones and leaves some out. Here the sample spans approximately 330,000 clones, about nine tenths being singletons. The specimen sequenced was peripheral blood. Receptors were obtained from a man aged 25-40 years with COVID-19, enrolled during active disease. Each CDR3 is given with its conserved first and last residue. The D gene is left open where the match is weak. Clone size is shown for a subset of rows, as once, few, many or a class of expanded clone.

TRBJ1-2 | NA | NA | TRBV19 | CASSMAGFYGYTF | TGTGCCAGTAGTATGGCAGGATTCTATGGCTACACCTTC
TRBJ2-7 | NA | TRBD2 | TRBV11-2 | CASSFGLASGMSYEQYF | TGTGCCAGCAGCTTTGGTCTAGCTAGCGGAATGTCCTACGAGCAGTACTTC
TRBJ2-3 | NA | NA | TRBV9 | CASSAGLSTDTQYF | TGTGCCAGCAGCGCCGGACTGAGCACAGATACGCAGTATTTT
TRBJ1-2 | NA | TRBD1 | TRBV6-5 | CASSYGGQGVIGYTF | TGTGCCAGCAGTTACGGAGGACAGGGTGTTATAGGCTACACCTTC
TRBJ1-5 | NA | NA | TRBV4-1 | CASSQDRLGNQPQHF | TGCGCCAGCAGCCAAGATCGGCTAGGAAATCAGCCCCAGCATTTT
TRBJ2-3 | NA | NA | TRBV28 | CASSPNDRSNTQYF | TGTGCCAGCAGTCCCAATGACAGGAGCAATACGCAGTATTTT
TRBJ2-7 | NA | NA | TRBV6-5 | CASSYYRRGSYEQYF | TGTGCCAGCAGTTACTACAGAAGGGGGTCGTACGAGCAGTACTTC
TRBJ2-7 | NA | TRBD1 | TRBV2 | CASSPDRVAYEQYF | TGTGCCAGCAGTCCAGACAGGGTTGCCTACGAGCAGTACTTC
TRBJ1-1 | NA | NA | TRBV4-1 | CASSQDPPNYTRNNTEAFF | TGCGCCAGCAGCCAAGATCCCCCAAACTATACAAGGAATAACACTGAAGCTTTCTTT
TRBJ2-3 | NA | TRBD2 | TRBV28 | CASSPTGLAGGDTQYF | TGTGCCAGCAGCCCAACCGGACTAGCGGGAGGGGATACGCAGTATTTT
TRBJ1-4 | NA | NA | TRBV6-5 | CASSSTILRPEKLFF | TGTGCCAGCAGTTCTACTATCCTGCGGCCTGAAAAACTGTTTTTT
TRBJ2-3 | NA | NA | TRBV7-9 | CASSLGRPTDTQYF | TGTGCCAGCAGCTTGGGGCGTCCCACAGATACGCAGTATTTT
TRBJ2-7 | NA | TRBD2 | TRBV3-1/TRBV3-2 | CASSLAGERYEQYF | TGTGCCAGCAGCTTAGCGGGAGAAAGGTACGAGCAGTACTTC
TRBJ1-5 | once | TRBD1 | TRBV18 | CASSPFLGDRGDQPQHF | TGTGCCAGCTCACCGTTTTTGGGGGACAGGGGAGATCAGCCCCAGCATTTT
TRBJ1-3 | NA | NA | TRBV12-5 | CASGLRTRFSGNTIYF | TGTGCTAGTGGTTTGCGGACACGCTTCTCTGGAAACACCATATATTTT
TRBJ2-5 | NA | TRBD1 | TRBV18 | CASSPRQGAVQETQYF | TGTGCCAGCTCACCTCGACAGGGAGCGGTCCAAGAGACCCAGTACTTC
TRBJ1-4 | NA | TRBD1 | TRBV4-2 | CASSLVQGVANEKLFF | TGTGCCAGCAGCCTGGTACAGGGGGTCGCTAATGAAAAACTGTTTTTT
TRBJ2-7 | NA | NA | TRBV7-2 | CASSFSRTTPQAEQYF | TGTGCCAGCAGCTTCAGCCGGACAACCCCTCAAGCCGAGCAGTACTTC
TRBJ1-4 | NA | TRBD1 | TRBV29-1 | CSVRDRATNEKLFF | TGCAGCGTTCGGGACAGGGCAACTAATGAAAAACTGTTTTTT
TRBJ1-3 | few | NA | TRBV7-6 | CASSFRDRGSGNTIYF | TGTGCCAGCAGCTTCAGGGATAGAGGCTCTGGAAACACCATATATTTT
TRBJ2-7 | NA | NA | TRBV7-2 | CASSLGNREYEQYF | TGTGCCAGCAGCTTAGGAAACAGGGAATACGAGCAGTACTTC
TRBJ1-1 | NA | TRBD1 | TRBV4-1 | CASTDRAYTEAFF | TGCGCCAGCACCGACAGGGCGTACACTGAAGCTTTCTTT
TRBJ1-6 | once | NA | TRBV4-2 | CASSPRDNSNSPLHF | TGTGCCAGCAGCCCCCGGGACAACTCTAATTCACCCCTCCACTTT
TRBJ2-7 | NA | NA | TRBV27 | CASSLSGDTAYEQYF | TGTGCCAGCAGTTTATCTGGGGACACGGCCTACGAGCAGTACTTC
TRBJ1-2 | NA | NA | TRBV5-6 | CASSLDVGGANYGYTF | TGTGCCAGCAGCTTGGATGTTGGGGGCGCGAACTATGGCTACACCTTC
TRBJ1-4 | many | NA | TRBV7-3 | CASSPRGGATNEKLFF | TGTGCCAGCAGCCCACGGGGGGGGGCAACTAATGAAAAACTGTTTTTT
TRBJ2-7 | NA | TRBD1 | TRBV5-5 | CASSPMGQGASYEQYF | TGTGCCAGCAGCCCAATGGGACAGGGGGCATCCTACGAGCAGTACTTC
TRBJ2-7 | NA | TRBD1 | TRBV4-3 | CASSLYWAQTGGDYEQYF | TGCGCCAGCAGCCTCTATTGGGCGCAGACAGGGGGTGACTACGAGCAGTACTTC
TRBJ1-2 | NA | TRBD1 | TRBV13 | CASSLRRAGTAYGYTF | TGTGCCAGCAGCTTACGCCGCGCTGGGACAGCCTATGGCTACACCTTC
TRBJ1-2 | NA | NA | TRBV7-3 | CASSLSASGHGYTF | TGTGCCAGCAGCTTAAGTGCCTCAGGGCATGGCTACACCTTC
TRBJ2-7 | few | TRBD1 | TRBV4-1 | CASSWGDRDEQYF | TGCGCCAGCAGCTGGGGGGACAGGGACGAGCAGTACTTC
TRBJ1-4 | NA | TRBD1 | TRBV2 | CASGGTGTNEKLFF | TGTGCCAGCGGTGGGACAGGGACTAATGAAAAACTGTTTTTT
TRBJ1-2 | NA | NA | TRBV4-1 | CASSQGTAGGYTF | TGCGCCAGCAGCCAAGGGACAGCTGGTGGCTACACCTTC
TRBJ2-1 | NA | NA | TRBV12-5 | CASGWGGNNEQFF | TGTGCTAGTGGTTGGGGCGGGAACAATGAGCAGTTCTTC
TRBJ1-1 | NA | TRBD1 | TRBV15 | CATSRTGQWDTEAFF | TGTGCCACCAGCAGAACGGGACAGTGGGACACTGAAGCTTTCTTT
TRBJ2-3 | NA | TRBD1 | TRBV6-5 | CASSWRDRDTDTQYF | TGTGCCAGCAGTTGGAGGGACAGGGACACAGATACGCAGTATTTT
TRBJ2-1 | NA | NA | TRBV3-1/TRBV3-2 | CASSPLGWGRNEQFF | TGTGCCAGCAGCCCCCTCGGCTGGGGGAGGAATGAGCAGTTCTTC
TRBJ2-3 | NA | TRBD1 | TRBV19 | CASSPRQGTWHLTDTQYF | TGTGCCAGTAGTCCCCGACAGGGGACGTGGCATCTGACAGATACGCAGTATTTT
TRBJ1-2 | NA | TRBD1 | TRBV28 | CASSRDRETGYTF | TGTGCCAGCAGTCGGGACAGGGAGACCGGCTACACCTTC
TRBJ1-1 | once | NA | TRBV9 | CASSVVTGLTEAFF | TGTGCCAGCAGCGTAGTAACTGGACTCACTGAAGCTTTCTTT
TRBJ1-1 | NA | NA | TRBV18 | CASSPGLNTEAFF | TGTGCCAGCTCACCAGGGCTGAACACTGAAGCTTTCTTT
TRBJ1-3 | once | NA | TRBV14 | CASSQDRRYGIVPGNTIYF | TGTGCCAGCAGCCAAGATAGGCGGTACGGGATCGTGCCTGGAAACACCATATATTTT